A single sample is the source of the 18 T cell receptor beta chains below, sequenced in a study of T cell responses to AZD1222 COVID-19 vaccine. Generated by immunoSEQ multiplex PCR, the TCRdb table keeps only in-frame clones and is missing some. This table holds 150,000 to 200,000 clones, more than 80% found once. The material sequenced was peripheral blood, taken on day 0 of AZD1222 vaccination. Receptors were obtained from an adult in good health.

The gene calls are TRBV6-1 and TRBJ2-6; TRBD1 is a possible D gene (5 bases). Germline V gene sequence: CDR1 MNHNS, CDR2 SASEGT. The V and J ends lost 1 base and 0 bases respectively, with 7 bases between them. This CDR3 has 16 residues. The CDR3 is CASSEEGDSGANVLTF. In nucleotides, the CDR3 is TGTGCCAGCAGTGAAGAAGGGGACTCTGGGGCCAACGTCCTGACTTTC.

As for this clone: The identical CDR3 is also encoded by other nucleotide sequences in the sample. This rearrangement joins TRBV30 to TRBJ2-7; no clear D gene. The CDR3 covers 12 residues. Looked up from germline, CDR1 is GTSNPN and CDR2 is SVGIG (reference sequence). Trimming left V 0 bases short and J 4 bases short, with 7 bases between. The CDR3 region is CAWSVSGYEQYF. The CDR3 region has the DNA TGTGCCTGGAGTGTATCCGGGTACGAGCAGTACTTC.

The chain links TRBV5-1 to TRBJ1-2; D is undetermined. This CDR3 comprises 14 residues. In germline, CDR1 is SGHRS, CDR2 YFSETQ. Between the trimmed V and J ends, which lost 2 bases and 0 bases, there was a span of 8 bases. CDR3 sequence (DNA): TGCGCCAGCAGCTTAGAAACAGCTAACTATGGCTACACCTTC. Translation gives CASSLETANYGYTF.

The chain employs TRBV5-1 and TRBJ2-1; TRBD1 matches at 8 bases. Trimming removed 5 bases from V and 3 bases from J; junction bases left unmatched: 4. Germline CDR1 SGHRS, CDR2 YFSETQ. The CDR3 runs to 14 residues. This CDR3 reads CASRKDRGYNEQFF. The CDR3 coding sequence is TGCGCCAGCAGGAAAGACAGGGGCTACAATGAGCAGTTCTTC.

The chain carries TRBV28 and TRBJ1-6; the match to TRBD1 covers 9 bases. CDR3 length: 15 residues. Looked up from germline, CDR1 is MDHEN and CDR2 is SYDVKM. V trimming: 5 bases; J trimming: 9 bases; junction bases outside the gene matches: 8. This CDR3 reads CASSVQGARGSPLHF. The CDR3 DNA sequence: TGTGCCAGCAGTGTACAGGGGGCGCGAGGTTCACCCCTCCACTTT.

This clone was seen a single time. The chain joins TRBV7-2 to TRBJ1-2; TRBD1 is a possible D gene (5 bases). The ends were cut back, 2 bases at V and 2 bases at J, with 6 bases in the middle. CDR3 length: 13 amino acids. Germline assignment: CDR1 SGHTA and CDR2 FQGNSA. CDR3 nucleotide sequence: TGTGCCAGCAGCTTAAGGGGAAACTATGGCTACACCTTC. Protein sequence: CASSLRGNYGYTF.

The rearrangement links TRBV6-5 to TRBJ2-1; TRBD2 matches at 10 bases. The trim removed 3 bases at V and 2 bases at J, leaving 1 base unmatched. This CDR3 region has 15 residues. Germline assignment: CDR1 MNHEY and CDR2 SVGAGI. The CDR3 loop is CASSYSGGPYNEQFF. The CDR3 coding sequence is TGTGCCAGCAGTTATAGCGGGGGGCCCTACAATGAGCAGTTCTTC.

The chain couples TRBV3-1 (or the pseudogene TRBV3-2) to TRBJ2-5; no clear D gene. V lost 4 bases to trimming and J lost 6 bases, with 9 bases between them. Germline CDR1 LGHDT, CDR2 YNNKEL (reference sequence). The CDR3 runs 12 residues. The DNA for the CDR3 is TGTGCCAGCAGCCGCGCCCAGAAGACCCAGTACTTC. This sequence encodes CASSRAQKTQYF.

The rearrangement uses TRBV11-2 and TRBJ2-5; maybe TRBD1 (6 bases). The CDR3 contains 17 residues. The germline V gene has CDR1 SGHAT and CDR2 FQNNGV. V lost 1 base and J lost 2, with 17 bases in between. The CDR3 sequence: CASSLARGTSRQETQYF. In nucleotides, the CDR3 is TGTGCCAGCAGCTTAGCTAGGGGGACGTCTAGACAAGAGACCCAGTACTTC.

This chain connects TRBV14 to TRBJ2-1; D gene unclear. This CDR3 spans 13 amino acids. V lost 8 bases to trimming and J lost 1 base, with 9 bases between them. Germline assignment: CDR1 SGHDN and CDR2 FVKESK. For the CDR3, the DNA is TGTGCCAGCGGGCTAGGGTCCTACAATGAGCAGTTCTTC. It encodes CASGLGSYNEQFF. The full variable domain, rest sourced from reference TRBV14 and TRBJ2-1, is EAGVTQFPSHSVIEKGQTVTLRCDPISGHDNLYWYRRVMGKEIKFLLHFVKESKQDESGMPNNRFLAERTGGTYSTLKVQPAELEDSGVYFCASGLGSYNEQFFGPGTRLTVL.

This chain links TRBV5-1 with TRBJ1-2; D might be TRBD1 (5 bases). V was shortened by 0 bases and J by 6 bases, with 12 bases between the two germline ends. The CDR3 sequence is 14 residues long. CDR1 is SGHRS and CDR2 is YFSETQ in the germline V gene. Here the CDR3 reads CASSLAAGVNGYTF. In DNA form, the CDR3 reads TGCGCCAGCAGCTTGGCCGCGGGGGTCAATGGCTACACCTTC.

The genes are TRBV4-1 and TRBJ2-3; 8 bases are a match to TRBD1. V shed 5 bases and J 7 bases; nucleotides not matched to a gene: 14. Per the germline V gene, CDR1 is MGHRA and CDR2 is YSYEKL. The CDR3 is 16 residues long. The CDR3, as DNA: TGCGCCAGCAGCACCGGACAGGGTTACCCCCGATATACGCAGTATTTT. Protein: CASSTGQGYPRYTQYF.

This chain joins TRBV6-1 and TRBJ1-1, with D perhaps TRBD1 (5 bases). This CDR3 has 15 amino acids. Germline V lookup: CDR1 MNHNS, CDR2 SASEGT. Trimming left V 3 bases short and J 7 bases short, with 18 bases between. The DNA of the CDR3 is TGTGCCAGCAGTGAGTATTTCGAGGGGCAGGATGAAGCTTTCTTT. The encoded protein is CASSEYFEGQDEAFF.

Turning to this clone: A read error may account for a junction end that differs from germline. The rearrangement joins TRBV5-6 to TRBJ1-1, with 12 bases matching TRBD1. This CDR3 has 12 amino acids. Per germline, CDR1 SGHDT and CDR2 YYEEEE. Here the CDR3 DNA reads TGTGCCAGCAGCAAAAAGGGACAGGGGGCAATCTTT. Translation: CASSKKGQGAIF.

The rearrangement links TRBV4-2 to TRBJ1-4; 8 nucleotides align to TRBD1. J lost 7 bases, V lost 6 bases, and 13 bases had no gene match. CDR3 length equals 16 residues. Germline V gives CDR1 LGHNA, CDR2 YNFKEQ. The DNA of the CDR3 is TGTGCCAGCAGTTCCCAGGGGGCAGGGGGAAGTGAAAAACTGTTTTTT. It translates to CASSSQGAGGSEKLFF.

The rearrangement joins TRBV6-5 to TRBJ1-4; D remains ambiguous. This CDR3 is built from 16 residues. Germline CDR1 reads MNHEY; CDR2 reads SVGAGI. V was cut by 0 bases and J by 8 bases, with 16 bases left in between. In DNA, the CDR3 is TGTGCCAGCAGTTACTCGAGTGAACTCCTCCGGGAAAAACTGTTTTTT. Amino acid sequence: CASSYSSELLREKLFF.

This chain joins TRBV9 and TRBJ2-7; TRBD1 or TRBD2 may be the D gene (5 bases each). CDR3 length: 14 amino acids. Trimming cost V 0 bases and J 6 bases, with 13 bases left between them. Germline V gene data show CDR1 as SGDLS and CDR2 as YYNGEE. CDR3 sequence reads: CASSVGGTGPEQYF. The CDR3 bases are TGTGCCAGCAGCGTAGGGGGGACGGGCCCCGAGCAGTACTTC.

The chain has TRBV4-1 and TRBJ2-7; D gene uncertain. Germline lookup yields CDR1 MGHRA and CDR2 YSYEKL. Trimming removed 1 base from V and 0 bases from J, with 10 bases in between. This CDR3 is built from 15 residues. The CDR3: CASSQVQGFSYEQYF. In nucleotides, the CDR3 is TGCGCCAGCAGCCAAGTTCAAGGCTTCTCCTACGAGCAGTACTTC.